This T cell receptor beta chain was recorded in a study of T cells after yellow fever vaccination. From germline, CDR1 is MNHNS and CDR2 SASEGT. This CDR3 region has 15 residues. V shed 8 bases, J shed 0 bases, and the junction held 7 bases outside the gene matches. Findings of the study overall: Clones from primary vaccination mostly reappeared after the booster (roughly 95% CD4, just over 85% CD8).

Concerning this clonotype: Its antigen is currently unknown.

Researchers made TCR cDNA using 5'RACE template switching, and this step added a universal primer site and UMIs. TCRdb reprocessed the 5' RACE reads via MiXCR and lists one record per CDR3 protein. The table has some 390,000 distinct CDR3 sequences, approximately 5.7% seen once. This sequence joins TRBV6-1 and TRBJ2-1, with 7 bases lining up with TRBD1. Specimen: PBMCs, collected 5 days after the yellow fever booster vaccination. The TCR sequence derives from a man under 40 who received the YFV17D yellow fever vaccine. Written as DNA, the CDR3 is TGTGCCAGCCACCCGGGACAGACCTCCTACAATGAGCAGTTCTTC. Protein product: CASHPGQTSYNEQFF.